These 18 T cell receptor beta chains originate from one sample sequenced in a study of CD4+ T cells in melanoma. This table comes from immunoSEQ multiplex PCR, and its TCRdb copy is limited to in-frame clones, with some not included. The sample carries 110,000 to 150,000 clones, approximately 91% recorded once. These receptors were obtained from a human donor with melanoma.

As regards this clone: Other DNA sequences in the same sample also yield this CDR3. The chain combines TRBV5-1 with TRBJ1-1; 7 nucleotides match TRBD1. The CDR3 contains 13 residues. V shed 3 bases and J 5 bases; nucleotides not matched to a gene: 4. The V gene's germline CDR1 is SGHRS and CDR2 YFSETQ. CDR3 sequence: CASSSQGYTEAFF. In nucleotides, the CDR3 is TGCGCCAGCAGCTCACAGGGGTATACTGAAGCTTTCTTT.

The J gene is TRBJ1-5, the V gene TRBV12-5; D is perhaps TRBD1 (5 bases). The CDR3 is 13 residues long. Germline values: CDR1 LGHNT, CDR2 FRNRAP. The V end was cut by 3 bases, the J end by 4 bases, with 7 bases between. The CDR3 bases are TGTGCTAGTGGTTTCAGGGAAAATCAGCCCCAGCATTTT. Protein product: CASGFRENQPQHF.

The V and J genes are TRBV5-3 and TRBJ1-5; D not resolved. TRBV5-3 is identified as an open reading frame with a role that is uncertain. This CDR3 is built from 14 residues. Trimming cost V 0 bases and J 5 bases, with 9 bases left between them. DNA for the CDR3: TGTGCCAGAAGCTTGGCGGGCAGCGATCAGCCCCAGCATTTT. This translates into CARSLAGSDQPQHF.

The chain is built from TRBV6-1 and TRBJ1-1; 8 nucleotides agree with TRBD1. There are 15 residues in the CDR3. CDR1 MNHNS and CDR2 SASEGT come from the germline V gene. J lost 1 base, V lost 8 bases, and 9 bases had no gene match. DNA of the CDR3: TGTGCCAGCGCTTTTTCCGGGACAGGGAACACTGAAGCTTTCTTT. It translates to CASAFSGTGNTEAFF.

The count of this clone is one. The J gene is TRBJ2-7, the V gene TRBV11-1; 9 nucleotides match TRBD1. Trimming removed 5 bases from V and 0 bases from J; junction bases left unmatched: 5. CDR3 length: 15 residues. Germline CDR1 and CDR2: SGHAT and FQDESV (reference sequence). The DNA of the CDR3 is TGTGCCAGCAGCACCCGGACAGGGGTCTCCTACGAGCAGTACTTC. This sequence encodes CASSTRTGVSYEQYF.

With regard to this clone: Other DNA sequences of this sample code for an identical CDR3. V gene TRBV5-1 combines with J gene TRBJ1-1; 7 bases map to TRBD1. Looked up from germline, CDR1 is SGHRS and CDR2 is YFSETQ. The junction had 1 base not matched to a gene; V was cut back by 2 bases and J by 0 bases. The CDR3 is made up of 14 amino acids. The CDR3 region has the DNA TGCGCCAGCAGCTTTGACAGGGTGAACACTGAAGCTTTCTTT. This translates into CASSFDRVNTEAFF.

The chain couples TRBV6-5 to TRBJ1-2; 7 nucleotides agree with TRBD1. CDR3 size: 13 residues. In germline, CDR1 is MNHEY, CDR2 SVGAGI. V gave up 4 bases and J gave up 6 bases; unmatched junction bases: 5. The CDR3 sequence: CASSWGTVDGYTF. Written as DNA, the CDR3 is TGTGCCAGCAGTTGGGGGACAGTGGATGGCTACACCTTC.

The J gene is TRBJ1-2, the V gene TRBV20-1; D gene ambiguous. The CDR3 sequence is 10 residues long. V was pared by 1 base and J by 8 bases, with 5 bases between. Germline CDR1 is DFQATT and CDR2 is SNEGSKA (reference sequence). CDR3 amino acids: CSARVQGYTF. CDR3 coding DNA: TGCAGTGCTAGAGTGCAAGGCTACACCTTC.

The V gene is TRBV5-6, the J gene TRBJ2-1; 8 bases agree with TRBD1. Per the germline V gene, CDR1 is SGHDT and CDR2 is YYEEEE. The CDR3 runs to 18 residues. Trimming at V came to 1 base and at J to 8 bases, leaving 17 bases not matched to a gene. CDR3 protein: CASSLQVRTGRPWDEQFF. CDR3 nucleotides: TGTGCCAGCAGCTTGCAAGTCCGGACAGGGAGGCCGTGGGATGAGCAGTTCTTC.

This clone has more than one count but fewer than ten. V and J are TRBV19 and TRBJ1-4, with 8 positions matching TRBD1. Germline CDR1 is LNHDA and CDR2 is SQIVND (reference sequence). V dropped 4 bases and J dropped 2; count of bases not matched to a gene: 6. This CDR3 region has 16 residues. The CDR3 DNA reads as TGTGCCAGTAGTAGACAGGGGAAGAGCACTAATGAAAAACTGTTTTTT. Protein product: CASSRQGKSTNEKLFF.

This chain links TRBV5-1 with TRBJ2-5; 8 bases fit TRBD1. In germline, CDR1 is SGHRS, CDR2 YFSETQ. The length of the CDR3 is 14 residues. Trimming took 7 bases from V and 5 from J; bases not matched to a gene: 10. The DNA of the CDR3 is TGCGCCAGCCACCCAGGGGGCGATTCGGAGACCCAGTACTTC. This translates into CASHPGGDSETQYF.

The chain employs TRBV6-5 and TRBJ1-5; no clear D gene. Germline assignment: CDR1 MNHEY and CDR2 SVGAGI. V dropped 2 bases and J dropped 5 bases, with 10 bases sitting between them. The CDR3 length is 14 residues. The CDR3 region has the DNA TGTGCCAGCAGTTACAGGGCGGAGTATCAGCCCCAGCATTTT. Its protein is CASSYRAEYQPQHF.

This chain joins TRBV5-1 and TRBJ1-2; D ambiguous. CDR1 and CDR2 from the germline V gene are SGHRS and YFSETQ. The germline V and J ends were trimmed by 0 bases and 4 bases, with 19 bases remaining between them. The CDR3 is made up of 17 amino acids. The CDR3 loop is CASSLAPRGVELYGYTF. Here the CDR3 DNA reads TGCGCCAGCAGCTTGGCCCCCCGTGGGGTTGAACTCTATGGCTACACCTTC.

The CDR3 loop reads CAIPIYEQYF. The CDR3 DNA reads TGTGCCATCCCCATCTACGAGCAGTACTTC. The chain joins TRBV10-3 to TRBJ2-7; D gene ambiguous. CDR1 is ENHRY, CDR2 SYGVKD, per germline. This CDR3 has 10 amino acids. The V gene lost 8 bases and the J gene lost 3 bases, with 5 bases spanning the gap.

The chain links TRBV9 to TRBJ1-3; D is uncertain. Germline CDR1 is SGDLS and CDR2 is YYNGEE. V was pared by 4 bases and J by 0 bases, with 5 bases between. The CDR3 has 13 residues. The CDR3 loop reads CASSPYSGNTIYF. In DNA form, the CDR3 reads TGTGCCAGCAGCCCTTACTCTGGAAACACCATATATTTT.

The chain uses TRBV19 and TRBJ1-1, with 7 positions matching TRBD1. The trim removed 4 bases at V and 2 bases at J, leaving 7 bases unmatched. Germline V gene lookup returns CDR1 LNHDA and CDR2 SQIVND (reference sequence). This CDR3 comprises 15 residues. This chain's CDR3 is CASSRQQGSNTEAFF. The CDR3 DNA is TGTGCCAGTAGTAGACAACAGGGGAGTAACACTGAAGCTTTCTTT. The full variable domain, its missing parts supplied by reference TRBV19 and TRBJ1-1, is DGGITQSPKYLFRKEGQNVTLSCEQNLNHDAMYWYRQDPGQGLRLIYYSQIVNDFQKGDIAEGYSVSREKKESFPLTVTSAQKNPTAFYLCASSRQQGSNTEAFFGQGTRLTVV.

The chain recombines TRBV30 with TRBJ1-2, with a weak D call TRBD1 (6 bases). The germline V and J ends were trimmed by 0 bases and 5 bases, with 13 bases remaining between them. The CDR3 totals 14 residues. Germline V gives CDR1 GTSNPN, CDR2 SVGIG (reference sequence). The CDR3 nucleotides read TGTGCCTGGAGTGTACTGACTGGACAGTATGGCTACACCTTC. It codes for CAWSVLTGQYGYTF. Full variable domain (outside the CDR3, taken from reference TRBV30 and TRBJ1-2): SQTIHQWPATLVQPVGSPLSLECTVEGTSNPNLYWYRQAAGRGLQLLFYSVGIGQISSEVPQNLSASRPQDRQFILSSKKLLLSDSGFYLCAWSVLTGQYGYTFGSGTRLTVV.

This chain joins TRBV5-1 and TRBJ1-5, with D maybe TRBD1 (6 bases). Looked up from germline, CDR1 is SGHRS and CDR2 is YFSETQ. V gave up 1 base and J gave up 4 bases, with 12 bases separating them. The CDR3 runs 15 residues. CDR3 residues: CASSLIGGENQPQHF. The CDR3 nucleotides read TGCGCCAGCAGCTTGATAGGGGGAGAAAATCAGCCCCAGCATTTT.